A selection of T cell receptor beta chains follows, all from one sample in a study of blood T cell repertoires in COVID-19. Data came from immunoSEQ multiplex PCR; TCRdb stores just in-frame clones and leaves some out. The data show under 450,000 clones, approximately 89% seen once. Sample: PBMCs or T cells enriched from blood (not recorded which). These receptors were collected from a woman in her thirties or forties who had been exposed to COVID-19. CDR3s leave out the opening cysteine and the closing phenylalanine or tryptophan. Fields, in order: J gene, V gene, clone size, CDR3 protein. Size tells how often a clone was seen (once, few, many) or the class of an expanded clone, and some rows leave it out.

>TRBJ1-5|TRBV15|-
ATSRDARGNQPQH
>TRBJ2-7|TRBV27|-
ASSSPSGPSYEQY
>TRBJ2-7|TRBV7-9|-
ASSQGTYEQY
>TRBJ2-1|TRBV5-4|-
ASSPGGEQF
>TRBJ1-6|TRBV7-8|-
ASRPGGSGTRNSPLH
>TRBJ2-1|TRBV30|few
AWTSGRASDEQF
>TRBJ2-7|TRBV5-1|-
ASSIGQPYEQY
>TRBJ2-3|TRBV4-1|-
ASSQDIGGGTDTQY
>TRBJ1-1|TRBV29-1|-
SIRQGAGGTEAF
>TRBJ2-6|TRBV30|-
AWSVRVAGGLGANVLT
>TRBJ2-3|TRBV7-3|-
ASSYLTLSSTDTQY
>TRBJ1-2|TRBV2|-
ASSEGRGLVRVENGYT
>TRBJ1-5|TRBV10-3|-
AISDPDRGVNQPQH
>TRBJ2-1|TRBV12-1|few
ASSFPGLASYNEQF
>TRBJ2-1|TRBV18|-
ASSPRLAGAGNNEQF
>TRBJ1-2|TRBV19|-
ASSIGQVGYGYT
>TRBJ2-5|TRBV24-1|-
ATSDRTGGEAETQY
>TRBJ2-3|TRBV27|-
ASNPRGLRTDTQY
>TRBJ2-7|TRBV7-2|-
ASSLDSSSYEQY
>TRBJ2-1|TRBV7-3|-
ASSFYGTSAYNEQF
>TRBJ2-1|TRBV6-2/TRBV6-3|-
ASSRGGPHGEQF
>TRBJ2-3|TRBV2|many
ASSDGPESSTDTQY
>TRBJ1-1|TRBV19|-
ASTFGTGVEAF
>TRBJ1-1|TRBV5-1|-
ASSLVGADTEAF
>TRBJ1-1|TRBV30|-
ARGRTGNTEAF
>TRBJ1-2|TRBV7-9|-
ASSLNNNYGYT
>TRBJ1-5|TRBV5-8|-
ASSQTGRAYQPQH
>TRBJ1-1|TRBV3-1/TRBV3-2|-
ASSQAPRGEAF
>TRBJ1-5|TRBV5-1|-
ASSPLGGYYSNQPQH
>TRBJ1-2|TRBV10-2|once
ASSGTGNYGYT
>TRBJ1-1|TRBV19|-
ASSIQGMTEAF
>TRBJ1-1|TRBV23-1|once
ACVKNRYPSYSLATEAF
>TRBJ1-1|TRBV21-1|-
ASQEAF
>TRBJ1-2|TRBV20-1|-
SAIQTGGYT
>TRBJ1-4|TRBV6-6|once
ASSLAGTGVEKLF
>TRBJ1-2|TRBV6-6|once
ASRSQGVRGYT
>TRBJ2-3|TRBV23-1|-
ASSQSPSGNTDTQY
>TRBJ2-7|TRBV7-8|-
ASSSPPLIEQY
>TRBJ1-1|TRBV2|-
ASSELQGALAF
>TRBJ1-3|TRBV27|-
ASSFTGIGNTIY
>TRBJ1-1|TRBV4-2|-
ASKQSQGNTEAF
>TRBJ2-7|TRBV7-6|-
ASSPYPGGSSYEQY
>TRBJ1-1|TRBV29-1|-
SVEDTVGTEAF
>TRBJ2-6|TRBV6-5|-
ASSFGQAANVLT
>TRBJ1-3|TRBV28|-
ASSAGRDSSGNTIY
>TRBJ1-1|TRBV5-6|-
ASSLKTTGKAF
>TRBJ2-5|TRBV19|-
ASSNSREETQY
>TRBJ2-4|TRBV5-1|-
ASSPQGPKNIQY
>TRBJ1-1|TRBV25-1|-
ASSIRGVAGTEAF
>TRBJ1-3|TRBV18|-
ASSPRDRVDGNTIY
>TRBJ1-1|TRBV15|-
ATSREGQTNTEAF
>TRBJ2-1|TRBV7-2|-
ASSFQQGHEQF
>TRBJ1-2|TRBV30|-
AWRGTGGKNYGYT
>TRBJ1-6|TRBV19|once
ASSTDRSSTLH
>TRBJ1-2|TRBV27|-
ASRGGANYGYT
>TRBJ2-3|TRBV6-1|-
ASSESPFTQY
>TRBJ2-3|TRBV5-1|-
ASTLAGGDTQY
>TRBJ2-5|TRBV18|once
ASSPLAGTGKETQY
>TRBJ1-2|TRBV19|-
ASSRDSNYGYT